These 16 T cell receptor beta chains were sequenced from one sample in a study of T cell changes during pregnancy in multiple sclerosis. Repertoires were generated with immunoSEQ multiplex PCR, while TCRdb's copy carries only in-frame clones and drops some. The sample shows approximately 40,000 clones, about 96% of them seen only once. Specimen: peripheral blood, collected in the second trimester of pregnancy. The source of these receptors is a female donor with multiple sclerosis, enrolled in a pregnancy study.

The chain uses TRBV5-1 and TRBJ2-7, with 8 bases identical to TRBD1. Looked up from germline, CDR1 is SGHRS and CDR2 is YFSETQ. V gave up 4 bases and J gave up 0 bases; unmatched junction bases: 6. This CDR3 region has 15 residues. The CDR3 DNA follows: TGCGCCAGCAGCCTAACAGGGGGAAGCTCCTACGAGCAGTACTTC. Protein sequence: CASSLTGGSSYEQYF.

This chain connects TRBV6-5 to TRBJ1-1, with D tentatively TRBD1 (6 bases). The CDR3 consists of 13 residues. The V end lost 0 bases, the J end lost 4 bases, and 6 bases lay between the germline ends. CDR1 is MNHEY, CDR2 SVGAGI, per germline. CDR3 protein: CASSYSDSTEAFF. The CDR3, as DNA: TGTGCCAGCAGTTACTCGGACAGCACTGAAGCTTTCTTT.

This clone is a singleton in its sample. This sequence joins TRBV2 and TRBJ1-4, with a weak D call TRBD1 (5 bases). CDR1 is SNHLY, CDR2 FYNNEI, per germline. Trimming stripped 4 bases from V and 2 bases from J, with 8 bases between. The CDR3 extends over 14 amino acids. The CDR3 DNA reads TGTGCCAGCAGTGTGGGGGGGACTAATGAAAAACTGTTTTTT. This encodes CASSVGGTNEKLFF. The variable domain in full, with the rest retrieved from reference TRBV2 and TRBJ1-4, is EPEVTQTPSHQVTQMGQEVILRCVPISNHLYFYWYRQILGQKVEFLVSFYNNEISEKSEIFDDQFSVERPDGSNFTLKIRSTKLEDSAMYFCASSVGGTNEKLFFGSGTQLSVL.

The chain couples TRBV7-6 to TRBJ1-1; TRBD1 is a possible D gene (6 bases). Trimming cost V 5 bases and J 7 bases, with 17 bases left between them. This CDR3 has 14 residues. The V gene's germline CDR1 is SGHVS and CDR2 FNYEAQ. CDR3 region: CASSVTGTDREAFF. DNA of the CDR3: TGTGCCAGCAGCGTCACAGGGACCGACCGTGAAGCTTTCTTT.

CDR3 DNA sequence: TGTGCCAGCAGCTTAGAGGACAGATACGAGCAGTACTTC. This encodes CASSLEDRYEQYF. The rearrangement links TRBV11-2 to TRBJ2-7; tentatively, D is TRBD1 (6 bases). Trimming removed 0 bases from V and 4 bases from J, with 7 bases in between. Germline lookup yields CDR1 SGHAT and CDR2 FQNNGV. The CDR3 is 13 residues long.

A single count supports this clone. The chain carries TRBV7-6 and TRBJ2-7; the D is unclear. Trimming took 0 bases from V and 1 from J, leaving 10 bases between them. The CDR3 is 15 residues long. Germline V CDR1 and CDR2: SGHVS, FNYEAQ. Written as DNA, the CDR3 is TGTGCCAGCAGCTTAGCACCTACTGCATCCTACGAGCAGTACTTC. Translation: CASSLAPTASYEQYF.

The chain couples TRBV7-3 to TRBJ2-7; D possibly corresponds to TRBD1 (6 bases). Germline CDR1 and CDR2: SGHTA and FQGTGA. Between the trimmed V and J ends, which lost 3 bases and 5 bases, there was a span of 17 bases. This CDR3 has 15 residues. DNA for the CDR3: TGTGCCAGCAGCTTTGGGGCAGGGGTAGCTGACGAGCAGTACTTC. It encodes CASSFGAGVADEQYF.

The V call is TRBV7-2, the J call TRBJ2-3; D ambiguous. Deletions cut 1 base from V and 5 bases from J, with 7 bases between. Germline CDR1 SGHTA, CDR2 FQGNSA. The CDR3 loop spans 13 amino acids. CDR3 sequence: CASSLDLRDTQYF. DNA of the CDR3: TGTGCCAGCAGCTTAGACTTACGAGATACGCAGTATTTT.

This clone was seen once. The chain is built from TRBV28 and TRBJ2-7; no definite D call. Germline V gene data show CDR1 as MDHEN and CDR2 as SYDVKM. The V gene lost 8 bases and the J gene lost 5 bases, with 19 bases spanning the gap. The CDR3 spans 14 residues. CDR3 sequence (DNA): TGTGCCAGCTACCCCCACAGCTTCTCGGACGAGCAGTACTTC. Translating it yields CASYPHSFSDEQYF. The complete variable domain, with remaining parts taken from reference TRBV28 and TRBJ2-7, reads DVKVTQSSRYLVKRTGEKVFLECVQDMDHENMFWYRQDPGLGLRLIYFSYDVKMKEKGDIPEGYSVSREKKERFSLILESASTNQTSMYLCASYPHSFSDEQYFGPGTRLTVT.

This chain uses TRBV7-2 with TRBJ2-3; TRBD2 matches 9 bases. This CDR3 is built from 17 residues. Germline CDR1 is SGHTA and CDR2 is FQGNSA. The V and J ends lost 2 bases and 0 bases, in that order; junction bases with no gene match: 6. The CDR3 DNA follows: TGTGCCAGCAGCTTACTTGGCGGGGGGGGTAGCACAGATACGCAGTATTTT. It translates to CASSLLGGGGSTDTQYF. The full variable domain, rest sourced from reference TRBV7-2 and TRBJ2-3, is GAGVSQSPSNKVTEKGKDVELRCDPISGHTALYWYRQSLGQGLEFLIYFQGNSAPDKSGLPSDRFSAERTGGSVSTLTIQRTQQEDSAVYLCASSLLGGGGSTDTQYFGPGTRLTVL.

The gene calls are TRBV11-3 and TRBJ2-3, with D unresolved. The germline V gene has CDR1 SGHNT and CDR2 YENEEA. V shed 5 bases and J shed 0 bases, with 12 bases lying between them. CDR3 length: 15 residues. CDR3 DNA: TGTGCCAGCAGCACCCAGGCCGCTAGCACAGATACGCAGTATTTT. This gives the protein CASSTQAASTDTQYF.

The CDR3 region is CSVKVQGGPQHF. CDR3 nucleotides: TGCAGCGTTAAGGTCCAGGGTGGGCCCCAGCATTTT. V is TRBV29-1 and J is TRBJ1-5; tentative D call: TRBD1 (5 bases). Looked up from germline, CDR1 is SQVTM and CDR2 is ANQGSEA. This CDR3 region has 12 residues. Trimming took 5 bases from V and 9 from J, leaving 14 bases between them.

The CDR3 bases are TGTGCCAGCAGCTTGGGACAGGGGCTAACGGGGCCGTACGAGCAGTACTTC. This translates into CASSLGQGLTGPYEQYF. The rearrangement uses TRBV7-9 and TRBJ2-7; 10 bases are shared with TRBD1. Germline assignment: CDR1 SEHNR and CDR2 FQNEAQ (reference sequence). CDR3 length equals 17 residues. V shed 3 bases, J shed 4 bases, and the junction held 12 bases outside the gene matches.

CDR3 sequence (DNA): TGTGCCAATAGGGATAGGGAGCGGGAGACCCAGTACTTC. This gives the protein CANRDRERETQYF. This chain connects TRBV19 to TRBJ2-5; tentative D call: TRBD2 (5 bases). The ends were cut back, 10 bases at V and 5 bases at J, with 17 bases in the middle. The CDR3 is 13 residues long. CDR1 LNHDA and CDR2 SQIVND come from the germline V gene (reference sequence).

The chain couples TRBV2 to TRBJ2-7; D is possibly TRBD2 (6 bases). CDR3 length: 18 amino acids. Trimming removed 0 bases at V and 0 bases at J, with 18 bases between. Germline CDR1 SNHLY, CDR2 FYNNEI. CDR3 in DNA: TGTGCCAGCAGTGAAGCGCTTTTGGGAGGTTCAGACTCCTACGAGCAGTACTTC. This translates into CASSEALLGGSDSYEQYF.

V usage is TRBV2 and J usage is TRBJ1-5, with 11 bases identical to TRBD1. The CDR3 is 14 residues long. Germline V lookup: CDR1 SNHLY, CDR2 FYNNEI. V lost 6 bases and J lost 6; bases outside the gene matches: 4. The CDR3 sequence: CASSGTGGGQPQHF. CDR3 in DNA: TGTGCCAGCAGCGGGACAGGGGGAGGTCAGCCCCAGCATTTT.